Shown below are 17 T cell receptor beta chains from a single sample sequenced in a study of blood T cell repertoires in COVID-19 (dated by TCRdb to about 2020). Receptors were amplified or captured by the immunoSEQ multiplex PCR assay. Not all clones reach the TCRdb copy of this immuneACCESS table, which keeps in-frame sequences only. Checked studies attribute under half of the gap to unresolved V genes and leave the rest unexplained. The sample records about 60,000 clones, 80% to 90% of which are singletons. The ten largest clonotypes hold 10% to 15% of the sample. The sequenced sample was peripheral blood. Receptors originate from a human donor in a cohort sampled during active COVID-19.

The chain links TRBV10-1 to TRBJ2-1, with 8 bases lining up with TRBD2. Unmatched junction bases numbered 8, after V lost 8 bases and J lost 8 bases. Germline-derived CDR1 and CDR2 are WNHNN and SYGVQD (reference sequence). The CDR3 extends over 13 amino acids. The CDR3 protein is CASASGRGDEQFF. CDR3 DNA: TGCGCCAGCGCCAGCGGGAGAGGGGATGAGCAGTTCTTC.

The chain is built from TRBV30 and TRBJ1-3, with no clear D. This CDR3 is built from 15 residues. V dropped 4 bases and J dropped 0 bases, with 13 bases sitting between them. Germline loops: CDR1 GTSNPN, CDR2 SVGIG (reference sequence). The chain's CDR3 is CAWTPDTYSGNTIYF. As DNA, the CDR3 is TGTGCCTGGACCCCCGACACTTACTCTGGAAACACCATATATTTT.

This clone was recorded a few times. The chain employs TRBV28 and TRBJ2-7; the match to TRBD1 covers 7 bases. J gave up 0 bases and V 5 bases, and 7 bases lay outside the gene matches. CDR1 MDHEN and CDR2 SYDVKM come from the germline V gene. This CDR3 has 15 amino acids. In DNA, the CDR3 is TGTGCCAGCAGTCGACAGGGAGATTTCTCCTACGAGCAGTACTTC. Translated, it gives CASSRQGDFSYEQYF.

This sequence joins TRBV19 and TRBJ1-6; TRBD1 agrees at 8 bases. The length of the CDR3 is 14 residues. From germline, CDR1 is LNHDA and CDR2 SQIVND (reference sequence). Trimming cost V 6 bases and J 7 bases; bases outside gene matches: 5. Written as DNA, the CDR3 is TGTGCCAGTAGCCTGACAGGGGCGAATTCACCCCTCCACTTT. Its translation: CASSLTGANSPLHF.

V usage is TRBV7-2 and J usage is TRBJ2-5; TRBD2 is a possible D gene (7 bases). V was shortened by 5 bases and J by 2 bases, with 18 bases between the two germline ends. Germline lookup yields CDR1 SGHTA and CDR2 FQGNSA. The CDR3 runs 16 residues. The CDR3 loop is CASSNGGRVRQETQYF. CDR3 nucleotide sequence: TGTGCCAGCAGCAACGGGGGGCGGGTCCGACAAGAGACCCAGTACTTC.

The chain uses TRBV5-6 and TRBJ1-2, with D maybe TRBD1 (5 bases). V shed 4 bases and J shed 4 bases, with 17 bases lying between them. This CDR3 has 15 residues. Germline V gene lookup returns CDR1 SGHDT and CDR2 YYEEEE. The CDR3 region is CASSEGGGGFYGYTF. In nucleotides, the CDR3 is TGTGCCAGCAGCGAAGGAGGCGGGGGGTTCTATGGCTACACCTTC.

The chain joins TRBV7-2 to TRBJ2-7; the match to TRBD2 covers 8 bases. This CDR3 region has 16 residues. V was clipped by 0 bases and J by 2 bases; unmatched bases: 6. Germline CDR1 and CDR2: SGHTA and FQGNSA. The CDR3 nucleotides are TGTGCCAGCAGCTTAGCTGTCGGTAGCGGGGCCTACGAGCAGTACTTC. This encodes CASSLAVGSGAYEQYF.

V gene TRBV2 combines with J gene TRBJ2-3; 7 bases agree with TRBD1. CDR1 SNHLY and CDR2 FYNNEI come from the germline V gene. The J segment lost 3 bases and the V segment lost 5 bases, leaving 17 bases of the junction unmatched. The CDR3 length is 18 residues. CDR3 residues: CASSITTIQGTGTDTQYF. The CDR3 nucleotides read TGTGCCAGCAGTATTACAACAATACAGGGGACGGGAACAGATACGCAGTATTTT.

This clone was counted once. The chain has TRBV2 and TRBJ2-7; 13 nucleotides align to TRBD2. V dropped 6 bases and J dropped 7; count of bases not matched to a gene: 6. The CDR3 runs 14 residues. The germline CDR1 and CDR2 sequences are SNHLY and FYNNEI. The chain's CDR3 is CASRGTSGAGEQYF. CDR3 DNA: TGTGCCAGCAGGGGGACTAGCGGGGCGGGGGAGCAGTACTTC. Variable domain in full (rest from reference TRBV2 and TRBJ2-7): EPEVTQTPSHQVTQMGQEVILRCVPISNHLYFYWYRQILGQKVEFLVSFYNNEISEKSEIFDDQFSVERPDGSNFTLKIRSTKLEDSAMYFCASRGTSGAGEQYFGPGTRLTVT.

This CDR3 reads CASSDRDTGELFF. Written as DNA, the CDR3 is TGCGCCAGCAGTGACAGGGACACCGGGGAGCTGTTTTTT. The genes are TRBV10-1 and TRBJ2-2, with D possibly matching TRBD1 (5 bases). Trimming shortened V by 3 bases and J by 3 bases, and 5 bases separated the two germline ends. CDR1 WNHNN and CDR2 SYGVQD come from the germline V gene (reference sequence). The CDR3 sequence is 13 residues long.

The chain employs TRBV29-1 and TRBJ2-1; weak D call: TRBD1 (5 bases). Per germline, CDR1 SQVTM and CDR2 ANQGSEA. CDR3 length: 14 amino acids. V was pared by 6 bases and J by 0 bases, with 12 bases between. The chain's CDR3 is CSVGRASSYNEQFF. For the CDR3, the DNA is TGCAGCGTAGGCAGGGCAAGCTCCTACAATGAGCAGTTCTTC.

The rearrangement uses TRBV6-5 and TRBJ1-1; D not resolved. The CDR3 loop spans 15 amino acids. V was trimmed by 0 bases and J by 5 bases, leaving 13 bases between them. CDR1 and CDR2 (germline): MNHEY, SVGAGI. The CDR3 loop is CASSYSGRSQTEAFF. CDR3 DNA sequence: TGTGCCAGCAGTTACTCGGGCAGGTCCCAAACTGAAGCTTTCTTT.

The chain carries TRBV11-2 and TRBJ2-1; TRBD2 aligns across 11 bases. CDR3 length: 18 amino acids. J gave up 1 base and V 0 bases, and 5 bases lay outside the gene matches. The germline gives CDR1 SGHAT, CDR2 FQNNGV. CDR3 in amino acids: CASSLEASGGTSYNEQFF. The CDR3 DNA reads TGTGCCAGCAGCTTAGAGGCTAGCGGGGGGACATCCTACAATGAGCAGTTCTTC.

DNA of the CDR3: TGTGCCAGCAGGGTAAGGGGAGGTGGGGCCAACGTCCTGACTTTC. The encoded protein is CASRVRGGGANVLTF. The chain has TRBV2 and TRBJ2-6; a weak D match, TRBD2 (6 bases). Germline CDR1 is SNHLY and CDR2 is FYNNEI. This CDR3 region has 15 residues. Between the trimmed V and J ends, which lost 6 bases and 3 bases, there was a span of 12 bases.

The CDR3 DNA is TGTGCCAGCAGCCCGGGGGAAGGAACAGATACGCAGTATTTT. Amino acids: CASSPGEGTDTQYF. This chain connects TRBV7-8 to TRBJ2-3; D may be TRBD2 (6 bases). The V and J ends lost 5 bases and 3 bases respectively, with 12 bases between them. The CDR3 runs 14 residues. Germline V gene sequence: CDR1 SGHVS, CDR2 FQNEAQ.

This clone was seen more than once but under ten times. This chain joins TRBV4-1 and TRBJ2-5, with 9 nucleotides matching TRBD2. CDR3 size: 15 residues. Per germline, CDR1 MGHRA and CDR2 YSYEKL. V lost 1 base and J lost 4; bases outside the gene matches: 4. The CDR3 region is CASSQASGGIETQYF. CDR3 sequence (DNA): TGCGCCAGCAGCCAAGCGAGCGGGGGGATAGAGACCCAGTACTTC.

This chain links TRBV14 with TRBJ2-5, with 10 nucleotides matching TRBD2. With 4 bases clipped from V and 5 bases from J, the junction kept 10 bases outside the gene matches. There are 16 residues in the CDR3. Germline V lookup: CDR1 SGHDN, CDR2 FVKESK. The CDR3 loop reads CASSLALAGAEETQYF. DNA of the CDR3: TGTGCCAGCAGCCTAGCCCTAGCGGGGGCGGAGGAGACCCAGTACTTC. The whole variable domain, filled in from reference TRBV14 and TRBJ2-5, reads EAGVTQFPSHSVIEKGQTVTLRCDPISGHDNLYWYRRVMGKEIKFLLHFVKESKQDESGMPNNRFLAERTGGTYSTLKVQPAELEDSGVYFCASSLALAGAEETQYFGPGTRLLVL.